These 10 T cell receptor beta chains came from one sample sequenced in a study of T cell responses to AZD1222 COVID-19 vaccine. Generated by immunoSEQ multiplex PCR, the TCRdb table keeps only in-frame clones and is missing some. The table includes 95,000 to 110,000 clones, roughly 92% detected once. The specimen comprised peripheral blood, sampled on day 0 of AZD1222 vaccination. These TCRs come from an adult in good health.

This rearrangement joins TRBV30 to TRBJ2-3, with TRBD1 matching over 9 bases. This CDR3 has 16 residues. V dropped 2 bases and J dropped 1; count of bases not matched to a gene: 7. The V gene's germline CDR1 is GTSNPN and CDR2 SVGIG (reference sequence). The CDR3 sequence: CAWSPRDRVRTDTQYF. CDR3 sequence (DNA): TGTGCCTGGAGTCCGCGGGACAGGGTTCGCACAGATACGCAGTATTTT.

This sequence joins TRBV11-2 and TRBJ2-5, with D uncertain. The CDR3 covers 11 residues. Trimming pared 6 bases from V and 5 bases from J, leaving 7 bases between. Germline lookup yields CDR1 SGHAT and CDR2 FQNNGV. In DNA form, the CDR3 reads TGTGCCAGCAGGGCAGAGGAGACCCAGTACTTC. Translated, it gives CASRAEETQYF.

V and J are TRBV30 and TRBJ1-1, with a tentative D call TRBD1 (6 bases). Germline assignment: CDR1 GTSNPN and CDR2 SVGIG (reference sequence). The CDR3 spans 16 residues. Trimming removed 2 bases from V and 3 bases from J, with 19 bases in between. Here the CDR3 DNA reads TGTGCCTGGAGTCCATCGGCCAGGGGTCGGCACACTGAAGCTTTCTTT. Translating gives CAWSPSARGRHTEAFF.

The chain carries TRBV24-1 and TRBJ1-5, with 7 bases lining up with TRBD1. CDR3 length: 17 residues. V dropped 3 bases and J dropped 4; count of bases not matched to a gene: 11. Germline V gene sequence: CDR1 KGHDR, CDR2 SFDVKD. Here the CDR3 reads CATSDARDSGQNQPQHF. Here the CDR3 DNA reads TGTGCCACCAGTGATGCCCGGGACAGTGGTCAAAATCAGCCCCAGCATTTT.

The V and J genes are TRBV11-3 and TRBJ1-5; 7 bases are a match to TRBD1. There are 20 residues in the CDR3. The V gene's germline CDR1 is SGHNT and CDR2 YENEEA. After removal of 2 bases from V and 3 bases from J, the junction contained 19 bases not matched to a gene. The CDR3 reads CASSLLYGTSGDSYNQPQHF. CDR3 nucleotides: TGTGCCAGCAGCTTATTGTACGGGACGTCAGGGGACAGCTACAATCAGCCCCAGCATTTT.

This clone has more than one count but fewer than ten. The genes are TRBV5-1 and TRBJ2-7; no reliable D call. The CDR3 consists of 15 residues. The germline gives CDR1 SGHRS, CDR2 YFSETQ. V lost 0 bases, J lost 0 bases, and 10 bases lay in between. Here the CDR3 reads CASSLDPSDSYEQYF. In nucleotides, the CDR3 is TGCGCCAGCAGCTTGGATCCTAGTGACTCCTACGAGCAGTACTTC.

The chain links TRBV30 to TRBJ1-3; D unclear. CDR1 is GTSNPN, CDR2 SVGIG, per germline (reference sequence). The CDR3 consists of 12 residues. V lost 4 bases to trimming and J lost 0 bases, with 4 bases between them. CDR3 DNA: TGTGCCTGGAATGACTCTGGAAACACCATATATTTT. Residues: CAWNDSGNTIYF.

The chain employs TRBV7-9 and TRBJ1-1; weak D call: TRBD1 (6 bases). The CDR3 sequence is 14 residues long. V was trimmed by 6 bases and J by 0 bases, leaving 11 bases between them. Germline assignment: CDR1 SEHNR and CDR2 FQNEAQ (reference sequence). CDR3 in amino acids: CASRIRDMNTEAFF. The CDR3 nucleotides read TGTGCCAGCAGAATCAGGGACATGAACACTGAAGCTTTCTTT.

The V gene is TRBV5-1, the J gene TRBJ2-7; D not certain. The germline V gene encodes CDR1 SGHRS and CDR2 YFSETQ. Trimming cost V 4 bases and J 0 bases, with 8 bases left between them. The CDR3 contains 13 residues. CDR3 DNA: TGCGCCAGCAGCACCTCGAGCTCCTACGAGCAGTACTTC. Residues: CASSTSSSYEQYF.

The chain employs TRBV4-1 and TRBJ1-2, with TRBD1 as a possible D gene (5 bases). The CDR3 has 15 amino acids. Trimming removed 0 bases from V and 4 bases from J, with 12 bases in between. The germline V gene encodes CDR1 MGHRA and CDR2 YSYEKL. The CDR3 bases are TGCGCCAGCAGCCAAGAGGTTAAGGGGCCCTATGGCTACACCTTC. This encodes CASSQEVKGPYGYTF.